The 32 T cell receptor beta chains presented below share a single source sample, sequenced in a study of T cell responses to AZD1222 COVID-19 vaccine. TCRdb keeps only in-frame clones here, not all; method: immunoSEQ multiplex PCR. The table shows 150,000 to 250,000 clones, with approximately 93% occurring only once. The sequencing here drew on peripheral blood, taken 28 days after the second AZD1222 dose. These receptors all come from an adult who received the AZD1222 COVID-19 vaccine.

This clone was recorded only once. The chain has TRBV2 and TRBJ2-1; D remains ambiguous. The CDR3 has 12 amino acids. Trimming took off 6 bases at V and 9 bases at J, with 12 bases between the two ends. Germline lookup yields CDR1 SNHLY and CDR2 FYNNEI. CDR3 sequence: CASSNPSVEQFF. CDR3 nucleotides: TGTGCCAGCAGCAACCCGAGCGTTGAGCAGTTCTTC.

V is TRBV5-4 and J is TRBJ2-1, with TRBD1 as a possible D gene (6 bases). Trimming took 5 bases from V and 0 from J, leaving 18 bases between them. The length of the CDR3 is 17 residues. Germline V CDR1 and CDR2: SGHNT, YYREEE (reference sequence). The CDR3 protein is CASSRQQGKSSYNEQFF. Here the CDR3 DNA reads TGTGCCAGCAGTCGTCAACAGGGAAAGAGCTCCTACAATGAGCAGTTCTTC.

V usage is TRBV24-1 and J usage is TRBJ2-7; 8 positions match TRBD1. The trim removed 4 bases at V and 5 bases at J, leaving 3 bases unmatched. Germline V CDR1 and CDR2: KGHDR, SFDVKD. This CDR3 has 13 residues. The DNA of the CDR3 is TGTGCCACCAGTGAAGGGACAGGCCACGAGCAGTACTTC. Amino acid sequence: CATSEGTGHEQYF.

This clone has only one observation. The chain combines TRBV6-5 with TRBJ2-7; D uncertain. The V end lost 0 bases, the J end lost 3 bases, and 9 bases lay between the germline ends. Germline V gene lookup returns CDR1 MNHEY and CDR2 SVGAGI. The CDR3 has 14 residues. This CDR3 reads CASSYSKAFYEQYF. CDR3 sequence (DNA): TGTGCCAGCAGTTACTCGAAAGCGTTCTACGAGCAGTACTTC.

This chain links TRBV5-1 with TRBJ2-3, with 9 bases matching TRBD2. The V gene's germline CDR1 is SGHRS and CDR2 YFSETQ. There are 16 residues in the CDR3. Losses at the gene ends were 5 bases for V and 0 bases for J; bases not matched to a gene: 7. CDR3 coding DNA: TGCGCCAGCAGGGGTCTAGCGGGGTCTAGCACAGATACGCAGTATTTT. This encodes CASRGLAGSSTDTQYF.

The rearrangement uses TRBV2 and TRBJ2-2; weak D call: TRBD2 (6 bases). V was clipped by 6 bases and J by 6 bases, with 20 bases between them. The CDR3 extends over 16 amino acids. The germline V gene has CDR1 SNHLY and CDR2 FYNNEI. CDR3 sequence (DNA): TGTGCCAGCAGCCAGACTAGTTTGGACTTTGCCGGGGAGCTGTTTTTT. Encoded protein: CASSQTSLDFAGELFF. Full variable domain (missing parts from reference TRBV2 and TRBJ2-2): EPEVTQTPSHQVTQMGQEVILRCVPISNHLYFYWYRQILGQKVEFLVSFYNNEISEKSEIFDDQFSVERPDGSNFTLKIRSTKLEDSAMYFCASSQTSLDFAGELFFGEGSRLTVL.

This rearrangement joins TRBV19 to TRBJ2-2; the match to TRBD2 covers 14 bases. The CDR3 length is 16 residues. Trimming removed 5 bases from V and 7 bases from J; junction bases left unmatched: 6. Germline assignment: CDR1 LNHDA and CDR2 SQIVND (reference sequence). CDR3 loop: CASSVRLAGGHGELFF. CDR3 DNA sequence: TGTGCCAGTAGTGTCAGACTAGCGGGAGGGCACGGGGAGCTGTTTTTT.

This clone showed up just a few times. The rearrangement uses TRBV25-1 and TRBJ1-1, with a tentative D call TRBD1 (6 bases). CDR1 is MGHDK and CDR2 is SYGVNS in the germline V gene. This CDR3 has 16 amino acids. The V end lost 5 bases, the J end lost 3 bases, and 19 bases lay between the germline ends. The DNA for the CDR3 is TGTGCCAGCAGTCGCCCTGGGGGTCGGGGGCACACTGAAGCTTTCTTT. Translation: CASSRPGGRGHTEAFF.

V is TRBV7-3 and J is TRBJ1-2, with D hard to call. V lost 5 bases, J lost 5 bases, and 18 bases lay in between. The CDR3 is made up of 15 amino acids. Germline values: CDR1 SGHTA, CDR2 FQGTGA. CDR3 in amino acids: CASSNPAEGLYGYTF. CDR3 nucleotides: TGTGCCAGCAGCAACCCGGCGGAGGGTTTGTATGGCTACACCTTC.

CDR3 protein: CAINPGQGSTYGYTF. CDR3 coding DNA: TGTGCCATCAACCCCGGACAGGGTAGCACCTATGGCTACACCTTC. The V call is TRBV10-3, the J call TRBJ1-2, with 8 bases that match TRBD1. The CDR3 consists of 15 residues. The V segment lost 7 bases and the J segment 4 bases; nucleotides outside the gene matches: 11. Germline V gene lookup returns CDR1 ENHRY and CDR2 SYGVKD.

This rearrangement joins TRBV11-3 to TRBJ2-1; no reliable D call. CDR1 is SGHNT and CDR2 is YENEEA in the germline V gene. V was pared by 1 base and J by 2 bases, with 6 bases between. The CDR3 contains 14 residues. The CDR3 is CASSLAFTYNEQFF. The CDR3 DNA follows: TGTGCCAGCAGCTTAGCTTTCACCTACAATGAGCAGTTCTTC.

V and J are TRBV21-1 and TRBJ1-1; no DNA check was done on the table's D call, TRBD1. TRBV21-1 is deemed a pseudogene. The CDR3 is 17 residues long. The DNA of the CDR3 is TGTGCCAGCAGCAAGTGTGGTGGACACTTCATGAACACTGAAGCTTTCTTT. Translated, it gives CASSKCGGHFMNTEAFF.

The count of this clone is one. The rearrangement links TRBV5-8 to TRBJ2-5, with 8 bases lining up with TRBD2. CDR3 size: 17 residues. Germline V gene data show CDR1 as SGHTS and CDR2 as YDEGEE. The trim removed 4 bases at V and 3 bases at J, leaving 14 bases unmatched. Here the CDR3 DNA reads TGTGCCAGCAGCCCGTCGCGGGGGGCCCCGGCAGAAGAGACCCAGTACTTC. It yields the protein CASSPSRGAPAEETQYF.

The chain is built from TRBV11-2 and TRBJ2-3; 10 nucleotides agree with TRBD2. The CDR3 sequence is 17 residues long. V was pared by 1 base and J by 5 bases, with 9 bases of the junction left unmatched. Germline CDR1 is SGHAT and CDR2 is FQNNGV. CDR3 protein: CASSLGFLAGVGDTQYF. CDR3 nucleotide sequence: TGTGCCAGCAGCTTAGGCTTCCTAGCGGGAGTAGGAGATACGCAGTATTTT.

This rearrangement joins TRBV30 to TRBJ2-5; 8 positions agree with TRBD2. V lost 2 bases and J lost 4; bases outside the gene matches: 6. Germline values: CDR1 GTSNPN, CDR2 SVGIG (reference sequence). CDR3 length equals 14 residues. CDR3 in amino acids: CAWSPRGGLETQYF. The CDR3 DNA is TGTGCCTGGAGTCCACGGGGGGGGCTAGAGACCCAGTACTTC.

The chain carries TRBV21-1 and TRBJ2-5; the D call in the table, TRBD1, was not verified against the DNA. TRBV21-1 is described as a pseudogene. This CDR3 spans 14 amino acids. CDR3 sequence reads: CASSNTGGGETQYF. The CDR3 DNA follows: TGTGCCAGCAGCAACACAGGGGGCGGAGAGACCCAGTACTTC.

This clone was picked up one time. J is TRBJ1-2 and V is TRBV24-1; possibly TRBD1 for D (5 bases). Trimming stripped 2 bases from V and 2 bases from J, with 14 bases between. CDR1 and CDR2 from the germline V gene are KGHDR and SFDVKD. This CDR3 comprises 16 residues. The DNA of the CDR3 is TGTGCCACCAGTGATTCGACAGCCCCAGGCAACTATGGCTACACCTTC. It encodes CATSDSTAPGNYGYTF.

V usage is TRBV2 and J usage is TRBJ2-7; D uncertain. The CDR3 has 11 residues. From germline, CDR1 is SNHLY and CDR2 FYNNEI. Trimming took 10 bases from V and 3 from J, leaving 10 bases between them. Here the CDR3 reads CATSASYEQYF. The CDR3 DNA sequence: TGTGCCACGTCCGCGAGCTACGAGCAGTACTTC.

This rearrangement joins TRBV19 to TRBJ1-5; D unresolved. The CDR3 is 13 residues long. The V and J ends lost 3 bases and 7 bases respectively, with 10 bases between them. Germline V gene data show CDR1 as LNHDA and CDR2 as SQIVND (reference sequence). The CDR3 coding sequence is TGTGCCAGTAGTATCGAGGAAGACCAGCCCCAGCATTTT. This encodes CASSIEEDQPQHF.

The chain employs TRBV19 and TRBJ1-6; D perhaps matches TRBD1 (6 bases). V shed 5 bases and J shed 4 bases, with 15 bases lying between them. Germline CDR1 is LNHDA and CDR2 is SQIVND (reference sequence). The CDR3 spans 16 residues. The chain's CDR3 is CASSFNGQLYNSPLHF. CDR3 DNA sequence: TGTGCCAGTAGTTTCAATGGACAGCTTTATAATTCACCCCTCCACTTT. The full variable domain, in which reference TRBV19 and TRBJ1-6 provide the parts outside the CDR3, is DGGITQSPKYLFRKEGQNVTLSCEQNLNHDAMYWYRQDPGQGLRLIYYSQIVNDFQKGDIAEGYSVSREKKESFPLTVTSAQKNPTAFYLCASSFNGQLYNSPLHFGNGTRLTVT.

V is TRBV9 and J is TRBJ1-6; the match to TRBD1 covers 12 bases. The V and J ends lost 1 base and 8 bases, in that order; junction bases with no gene match: 4. CDR1 is SGDLS and CDR2 is YYNGEE in the germline V gene. The CDR3 spans 16 residues. CDR3 in amino acids: CASSVQGQGAYSPLHF. DNA of the CDR3: TGTGCCAGCAGCGTACAGGGACAGGGGGCTTATTCACCCCTCCACTTT.

The chain couples TRBV30 to TRBJ1-2; D is ambiguous. This CDR3 is built from 13 residues. Germline V gives CDR1 GTSNPN, CDR2 SVGIG (reference sequence). Deletions cut 2 bases from V and 5 bases from J, with 12 bases between. The CDR3 sequence is CAWSIQSGYGYTF. The CDR3 DNA is TGTGCCTGGAGTATTCAATCGGGGTATGGCTACACCTTC.

A few counts support this clone. The genes are TRBV2 and TRBJ2-1; no definite D call. CDR3 length: 15 amino acids. The V and J ends lost 2 bases and 0 bases respectively, with 8 bases between them. Germline values: CDR1 SNHLY, CDR2 FYNNEI. This CDR3 is CASSESNLSYNEQFF. CDR3 coding DNA: TGTGCCAGCAGTGAATCTAACCTCTCCTACAATGAGCAGTTCTTC.

The V gene is TRBV28, the J gene TRBJ1-1; the D is unclear. The CDR3 is made up of 16 amino acids. Germline V lookup: CDR1 MDHEN, CDR2 SYDVKM. The V and J ends lost 4 bases and 1 base respectively, with 16 bases between them. The CDR3 DNA is TGTGCCAGCAGTTCCCCGGCCATCTCTCCGAACACTGAAGCTTTCTTT. Residues: CASSSPAISPNTEAFF.

This chain connects TRBV7-9 to TRBJ1-5, with TRBD1 identical over 9 bases. The CDR3 is made up of 15 amino acids. The J segment lost 6 bases and the V segment lost 5 bases, leaving 8 bases of the junction unmatched. The germline V gene encodes CDR1 SEHNR and CDR2 FQNEAQ (reference sequence). The CDR3: CASSATDRGGQPQHF. The CDR3 DNA is TGTGCCAGCAGCGCCACGGACAGGGGAGGTCAGCCCCAGCATTTT.

The chain uses TRBV11-2 and TRBJ2-2; weak D call: TRBD2 (6 bases). Germline V CDR1 and CDR2: SGHAT, FQNNGV. The CDR3 length is 15 residues. With 5 bases removed from V and 1 base from J, the gap between germline ends came to 11 bases. The CDR3 DNA is TGTGCCAGCAGCCCGACTAGACAGAACACCGGGGAGCTGTTTTTT. This codes for CASSPTRQNTGELFF.

The V gene is TRBV5-5, the J gene TRBJ1-2; D is undetermined. V lost 0 bases to trimming and J lost 4 bases, with 10 bases between them. This CDR3 spans 14 amino acids. In germline, CDR1 is SGHKS, CDR2 YYEKEE (reference sequence). This CDR3 is CASSLEAPFYGYTF. Here the CDR3 DNA reads TGTGCCAGCAGCTTGGAGGCACCCTTCTATGGCTACACCTTC.

The sample holds a few counts of this clone. The chain uses TRBV4-2 and TRBJ2-7; TRBD2 matches 9 bases. The ends lost 1 base at V and 3 bases at J; junction bases unmatched: 10. Per the germline V gene, CDR1 is LGHNA and CDR2 is YNFKEQ. This CDR3 spans 17 amino acids. The CDR3 nucleotides read TGTGCCAGCAGCCAAGCCTCGGGACTAGCAGACATCTACGAGCAGTACTTC. It is translated as CASSQASGLADIYEQYF.

This clone was seen repeatedly, ten times or more. The gene calls are TRBV7-2 and TRBJ1-6; no clear D gene. V was cut by 2 bases and J by 7 bases, with 12 bases left in between. The V gene's germline CDR1 is SGHTA and CDR2 FQGNSA. The CDR3 is made up of 15 amino acids. CDR3 amino acids: CASSLQAAQNSPLHF. For the CDR3, the DNA is TGTGCCAGCAGCTTACAGGCGGCGCAAAATTCACCCCTCCACTTT.

The V gene is TRBV6-6, the J gene TRBJ1-5; maybe TRBD1 (5 bases). V was pared by 11 bases and J by 2 bases, with 13 bases between. Germline lookup yields CDR1 MNHNY and CDR2 SVGAGI (reference sequence). There are 13 residues in the CDR3. CDR3 sequence reads: CAASGGGNQPQHF. CDR3 coding DNA: TGTGCCGCATCGGGGGGGGGCAATCAGCCCCAGCATTTT.

This clone was seen a handful of times. The chain combines TRBV29-1 with TRBJ1-2; D is unclear. The ends were cut back, 5 bases at V and 3 bases at J, with 19 bases in the middle. The CDR3 runs to 15 residues. Germline assignment: CDR1 SQVTM and CDR2 ANQGSEA. The DNA for the CDR3 is TGCAGCGTTTTTTCCTCCCGGGCGGGCGACTATGGCTACACCTTC. Its protein is CSVFSSRAGDYGYTF.

The chain joins TRBV5-1 to TRBJ1-4; the match to TRBD1 covers 9 bases. The germline CDR1 and CDR2 sequences are SGHRS and YFSETQ. This CDR3 is built from 14 residues. V lost 7 bases and J lost 5; bases outside the gene matches: 6. The CDR3 protein is CASSEGQGNEKLFF. CDR3 in DNA: TGCGCCAGCTCCGAGGGACAGGGAAATGAAAAACTGTTTTTT.